This TCR beta chain was profiled in a study of regulatory T cells in long-lasting Graves disease. Looking at the study overall: Persistence in Graves' disease denoted antithyroid drug use beyond 5 years alongside positive TSH receptor antibodies.

General observations from the study: Newly diagnosed patients had higher TCR diversity than persistent Graves' patients did.

iRepertoire HTBI primers and Arm-PCR of CDR3 regions built TCR beta libraries. TCRdb redid the calling of the multiplex PCR reads with MiXCR, one entry per CDR3 protein. The sample lists roughly 400,000 distinct CDR3 sequences; less than 25% were seen once. Note on this clonotype: Its antigen is unknown.

Indicated time point: persistent/refractory GD, antithyroid drugs over 5 years with positive TRAb. RNA isolated from PBMCs was used to make the TCR library. This clonotype was sampled from a female donor with Graves disease. Sequenced material: peripheral blood mononuclear cells (PBMCs), taken when the disease was refractory, from a patient treated with antithyroid drugs.

The CDR3 DNA is TGTGCCAGTTCGCGCGGCCCCGTCTCCTACGAGCAGTACTTC. Translating it yields CASSRGPVSYEQYF. The chain combines TRBV6-1 with TRBJ2-7; no definite D call. The CDR3 loop spans 14 amino acids. Germline V gives CDR1 MNHNS, CDR2 SASEGT. V dropped 9 bases and J dropped 0 bases, with 15 bases sitting between them.